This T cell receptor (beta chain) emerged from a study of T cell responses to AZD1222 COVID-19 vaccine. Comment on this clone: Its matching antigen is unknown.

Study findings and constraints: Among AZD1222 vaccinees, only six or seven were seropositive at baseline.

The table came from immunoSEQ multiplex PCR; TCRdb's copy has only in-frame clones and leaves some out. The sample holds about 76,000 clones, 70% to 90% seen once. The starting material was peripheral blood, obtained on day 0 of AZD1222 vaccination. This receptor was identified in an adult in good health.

The CDR3 bases are TGTGCCAGCAGCCAAGGAGATACGCAGTATTTT. Encoded protein: CASSQGDTQYF. This chain links TRBV3-1 (or the pseudogene TRBV3-2) with TRBJ2-3; D is unresolved. Trimming cost V 1 base and J 5 bases, with 1 base left between them. CDR1 and CDR2 from the germline V gene are LGHDT and YNNKEL (reference sequence). The length of the CDR3 is 11 residues.